This TCR beta chain was captured in a study of tumor and adjacent non-tumor tissue in lung cancer. Study-level background: The patients, roughly eleven men and four to six women, were 31 to 76 with stage I to III disease. Approximately 4.2 million productive TCRbeta reads were obtained per sample on average.

Study-wide results and limits: Normal lung showed higher cumulative top 100 clone frequency than tumor.

The template was RNA from unsorted bulk tissue. The normal lung tissue was taken more than 3 cm from the tumor edge. Between August and November 2014, newly diagnosed, chemotherapy-naive lung cancer patients underwent thoracic surgery in China. Turning to this clonotype: Antigen specificity is unknown. Relative to the germline gene, one junction end is altered; a read error may explain this.

This CDR3 is 17 amino acids long. Germline CDR1 is SGHAT and CDR2 is FQDESV (reference sequence). TCRbeta libraries were built with three rounds of nested PCR, modified from ARM-PCR. TCRdb independently ran MiXCR on the multiplex PCR reads; one entry per CDR3 protein. Of around 100,000 distinct CDR3 sequences in the sample, roughly two thirds were seen once. This receptor was taken from a man aged 30 to 45 with non-small cell lung cancer. V and J are TRBV11-1 and TRBJ1-2; D unclear. The sample taken for sequencing was distant non-tumor lung tissue. CDR3 amino acids: CANSSLRRRSSRYGYTF. The CDR3 bases are TGTGCCAACAGCTCTTTACGTCGCAGGAGCTCCCGCTATGGCTACACCTTC.